This TCR beta chain derives from a study of PD-1 blockade in classical Hodgkin lymphoma. In the study overall: Patients got intravenous nivolumab 3 mg/kg every 2 weeks.

Every patient had relapsed following autologous stem cell transplantation, and cohorts differed in brentuximab vedotin exposure. Reported best responses ranged across complete response, partial response or progressive disease. Overall study findings and caveats: Differences between repertoires have undefined causes, possibly disease activity or prior therapy. Complete responders' diversity at baseline resembled that of newly diagnosed patients.

Assay used: immunoSEQ multiplex PCR; TCRdb lists only in-frame clones, some missing. Altogether roughly 140,000 clones are present, less than 80% being singletons, with the ten largest covering roughly 10%. The sample holds a few counts of this clone. The antigen remains unidentified. This TCR came from a human donor with classical Hodgkin lymphoma. The sequenced sample was peripheral blood mononuclear cells (PBMCs), obtained before the second cycle of nivolumab.

The CDR3 sequence: CASRYRGDGYTF. CDR3 in DNA: TGTGCCAGCCGATACAGGGGTGATGGCTACACCTTC. The J gene is TRBJ1-2, the V gene TRBV2, with 7 bases identical to TRBD1. This CDR3 has 12 residues. V was clipped by 8 bases and J by 6 bases; unmatched bases: 6. Germline lookup yields CDR1 SNHLY and CDR2 FYNNEI. Based on the CDR3 plus reference TRBV2 and TRBJ1-2, the full variable domain is EPEVTQTPSHQVTQMGQEVILRCVPISNHLYFYWYRQILGQKVEFLVSFYNNEISEKSEIFDDQFSVERPDGSNFTLKIRSTKLEDSAMYFCASRYRGDGYTFGSGTRLTVV.